These T cell receptor beta chains were read from a single sample in a study of blood T cell repertoires in COVID-19. The assay was immunoSEQ multiplex PCR, and TCRdb's table has in-frame clones only and misses some. The sample holds under 60,000 clones, roughly 79% seen once. Sequencing was carried out using peripheral blood. The receptors come from a man aged 55 to 70 with acute or convalescent COVID-19. Both conserved end residues are part of each CDR3. For some rows the clone size is stated as once, few or many, or as a class when expanded; others skip it.

>12|TRBV6-5|NA|TRBJ1-5
CASSSEGQPQHF
>13|TRBV6-1|NA|TRBJ2-1
CASSEEGKRGQFF
>16|TRBV5-1|NA|TRBJ2-2
CASSFLAGANTGELFF
>14|TRBV27|NA|TRBJ1-1
CASSFGQLNTEAFF
>16|TRBV11-2|NA|TRBJ2-3
CASSRTGGGIPDTQYF
>15|TRBV5-4|NA|TRBJ2-3
CASSSAGAGGDTQYF
>15|TRBV14|NA|TRBJ1-2
CASSPSDGLYGGYTF
>18|TRBV5-4|NA|TRBJ2-5
CASSLEPSGGPEGETQYF
>15|TRBV6-6|NA|TRBJ1-3
CASTPRTHSGNTIYF
>15|TRBV4-2|NA|TRBJ2-6
CASSQTTGLTDVLTF
>14|TRBV28|NA|TRBJ1-4
CASRSTGEGEKLFF
>14|TRBV5-1|NA|TRBJ2-5
CASSYFRAPETQYF
>14|TRBV5-5|NA|TRBJ1-1
CASSRALGETEAFF
>15|TRBV7-3|once|TRBJ2-1
CASSPVASGVDEQFF
>13|TRBV15|NA|TRBJ2-3
CATSRDLRETQYF
>14|TRBV24-1|NA|TRBJ2-1
CATSPRGENNEQFF
>14|TRBV19|few|TRBJ2-5
CASSFLTSPETQYF
>14|TRBV19|NA|TRBJ2-2
CASSILQGTGELFF
>14|TRBV2|once|TRBJ1-1
CASSGGSWRAEAFF
>14|TRBV11-1|NA|TRBJ2-1
CASSLAPGGNEQFF
>14|TRBV7-3|NA|TRBJ2-5
CASSFGLASETQYF
>15|TRBV7-9|NA|TRBJ1-6
CASSTTGTGDSPLHF
>15|TRBV6-5|NA|TRBJ1-5
CASSLDRPQNQPQHF
>15|TRBV5-6|NA|TRBJ2-3
CASSSLAGAGDTQYF
>15|TRBV5-1|NA|TRBJ1-1
CASSFEPRDRETVFF
>16|TRBV7-8|once|TRBJ1-4
CASSRRGLGANEKLFF
>14|TRBV6-5|NA|TRBJ1-2
CASSLGGVIYGYTF
>16|TRBV2|NA|TRBJ2-5
CASSEGQGGVGETQYF
>13|TRBV12-3/TRBV12-4|NA|TRBJ1-3
CASSFQRGNTIYF
>16|TRBV7-2|NA|TRBJ1-2
CASSLASAPVNYGYTF
>15|TRBV12-5|NA|TRBJ2-1
CASGLGTPGSNEQFF
>13|TRBV2|few|TRBJ2-1
CASSEGTTNEQFF
>13|TRBV24-1|NA|TRBJ2-2
CATRDIHTGELFF
>14|TRBV4-1|NA|TRBJ2-1
CASRRTGESNEQFF
>14|TRBV9|NA|TRBJ1-4
CASSPGQGYEKLFF
>14|TRBV30|NA|TRBJ1-1
CAWGRQGANTEAFF
>15|TRBV19|NA|TRBJ2-5
CASSIRTGGDETQYF
>16|TRBV2|NA|TRBJ1-4
CASSVWRANQREKLFF
>11|TRBV29-1|NA|TRBJ1-2
CSVVLALRGLF
>15|TRBV6-4|NA|TRBJ2-1
CASSLLAGGNNEQFF
>18|TRBV5-4|NA|TRBJ1-2
CASSPKGGTGRFSYGYTF
>11|TRBV6-5|NA|TRBJ2-3
CASQSGDTQYF
>11|TRBV11-2|NA|TRBJ1-2
CASSLRDSYTF
>14|TRBV27|NA|TRBJ2-1
CASSFRTTVTEQFF
>14|TRBV5-4|NA|TRBJ1-1
CASRPTGVQTEAFF